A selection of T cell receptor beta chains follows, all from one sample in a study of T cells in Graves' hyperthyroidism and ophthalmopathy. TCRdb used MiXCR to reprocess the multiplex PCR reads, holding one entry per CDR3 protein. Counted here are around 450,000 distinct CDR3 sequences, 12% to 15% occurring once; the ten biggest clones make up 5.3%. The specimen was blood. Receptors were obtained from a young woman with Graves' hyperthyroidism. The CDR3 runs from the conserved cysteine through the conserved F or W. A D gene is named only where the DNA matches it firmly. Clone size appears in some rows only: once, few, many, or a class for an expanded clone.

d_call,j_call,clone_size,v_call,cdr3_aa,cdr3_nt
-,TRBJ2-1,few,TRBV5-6,CASSLEGQGPFRWQFF,TGTGCCAGCAGCTTGGAGGGTCAGGGGCCTTTTCGGTGGCAGTTCTTC
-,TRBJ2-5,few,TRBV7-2,CASSLAYQETQYF,TGTGCCAGCAGCTTAGCGTACCAAGAGACCCAGTACTTC
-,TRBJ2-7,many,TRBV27,CASSARLELYEQYF,TGTGCCAGCAGTGCCCGCCTAGAGCTCTACGAGCAGTACTTC
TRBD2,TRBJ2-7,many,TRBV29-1,CSVEIPGTRYEQYF,TGCAGCGTTGAGATACCAGGGACTAGGTACGAGCAGTACTTC
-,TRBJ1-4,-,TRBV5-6,CASSLDGVNEKLFF,TGTGCCAGCAGCTTAGACGGGGTGAATGAAAAACTGTTTTTT
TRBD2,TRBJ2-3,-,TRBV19,CASSLAGGHASTDTQYF,TGTGCCAGTAGCTTGGCGGGAGGCCACGCGAGCACAGATACGCAGTATTTT
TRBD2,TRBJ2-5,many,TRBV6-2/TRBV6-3,CASSAPGLAETQYF,TGTGCCAGCAGTGCCCCGGGACTAGCTGAGACCCAGTACTTC
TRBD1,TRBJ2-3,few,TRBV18,CASSPGTGATQYF,TGTGCCAGCTCACCAGGTACAGGGGCTACGCAGTATTTT
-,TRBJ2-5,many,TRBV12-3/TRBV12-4,CASSWGLAGSGGETQYF,TGTGCCAGCAGTTGGGGCCTTGCCGGGAGTGGAGGAGAGACCCAGTACTTC
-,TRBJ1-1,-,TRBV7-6,CASSLGERQVEAFF,TGTGCCAGCAGCTTAGGTGAGAGACAGGTAGAAGCTTTCTTT
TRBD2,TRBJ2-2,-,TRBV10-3,CATGGRLAGPNTGELFF,TGTGCCACGGGGGGGAGACTAGCGGGACCGAACACCGGGGAGCTGTTTTTT
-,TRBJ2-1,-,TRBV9,CASSVELDNEQFF,TGTGCCAGCAGCGTAGAACTAGACAATGAGCAGTTCTTC
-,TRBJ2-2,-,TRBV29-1,CSVEKAAVHGNTGELFF,TGCAGCGTTGAAAAAGCGGCCGTTCATGGGAACACCGGGGAGCTGTTTTTT
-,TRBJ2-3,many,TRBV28,CASSESEDLDTQYF,TGTGCCAGCAGTGAGTCCGAAGATCTAGATACGCAGTATTTT
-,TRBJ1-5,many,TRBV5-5,CASSVGIGQLGQPQHF,TGTGCCAGCAGCGTAGGGATCGGACAGCTCGGGCAGCCCCAGCATTTT
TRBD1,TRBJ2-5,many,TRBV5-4,CAIAQGAEETQYF,TGTGCCATCGCCCAGGGGGCCGAGGAGACCCAGTACTTC
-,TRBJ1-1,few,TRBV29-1,CRGGGNTEAFF,TGCAGGGGAGGGGGGAACACTGAAGCTTTCTTT
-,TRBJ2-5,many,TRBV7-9,CASSLGTDSRDQYF,TGTGCCAGCAGCTTAGGGACAGACTCAAGAGACCAGTACTTC
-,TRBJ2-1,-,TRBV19,CASSTSSWNEQFF,TGTGCCAGTAGTACCTCCTCTTGGAATGAGCAGTTCTTC
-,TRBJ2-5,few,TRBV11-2,CASSLASETQYF,TGTGCCAGCAGCTTAGCTTCTGAGACCCAGTACTTC
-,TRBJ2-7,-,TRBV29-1,CSGRTDNEQYF,TGCAGCGGAAGGACCGATAACGAGCAGTACTTC
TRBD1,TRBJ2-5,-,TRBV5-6,CASSFRDRQYQETQYF,TGTGCCAGCAGCTTCCGGGACAGACAGTACCAAGAGACCCAGTACTTC
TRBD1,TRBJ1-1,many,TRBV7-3,CASSPLGQGEPEAFF,TGTGCCAGCAGCCCCTTGGGACAGGGCGAACCTGAAGCTTTCTTT
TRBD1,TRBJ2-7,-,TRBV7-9,CASSRSGTEYEQYF,TGTGCCAGCAGCCGATCCGGGACAGAGTACGAGCAGTACTTC
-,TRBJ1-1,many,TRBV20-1,CSARDQSTEAFF,TGCAGTGCTAGAGATCAGAGCACTGAAGCTTTCTTT
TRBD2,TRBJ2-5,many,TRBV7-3,CASSWTSGRVETQYF,TGTGCCAGCAGCTGGACTAGCGGGAGGGTGGAGACCCAGTACTTC
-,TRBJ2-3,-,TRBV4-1,CASSQDPAGTDTQYF,TGCGCCAGCAGCCAAGATCCGGCCGGCACAGATACGCAGTATTTT
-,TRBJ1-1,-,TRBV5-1,CASSLTNAPGRYNAEAFF,TGCGCCAGCAGCCTTACTAACGCCCCGGGACGATACAACGCTGAAGCTTTCTTT
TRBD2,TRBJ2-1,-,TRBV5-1,CASSPLLADEQFF,TGCGCCAGCAGCCCATTACTAGCGGATGAGCAGTTCTTC
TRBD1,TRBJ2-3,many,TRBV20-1,CSAILQGASEDTQYF,TGCAGTGCTATTCTACAGGGGGCCAGCGAGGATACGCAGTATTTT
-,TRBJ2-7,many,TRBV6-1,CASQRTNSYEQYF,TGTGCCAGTCAGAGGACTAACTCCTACGAGCAGTACTTC
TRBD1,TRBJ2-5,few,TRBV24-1,CATSVRTGGAETQYF,TGTGCCACCAGTGTTAGAACAGGGGGCGCGGAGACCCAGTACTTC
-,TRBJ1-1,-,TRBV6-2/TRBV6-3,CASNVRLGSNTEAFF,TGTGCCAGCAATGTCCGCCTGGGATCGAACACTGAAGCTTTCTTT
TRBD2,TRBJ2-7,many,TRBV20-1,CSARVSSSGTEYYEQYF,TGCAGTGCTAGAGTTTCGTCTAGCGGGACAGAATACTACGAGCAGTACTTC
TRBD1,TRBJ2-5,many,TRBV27,CASSFPAQREGGETQYF,TGTGCCAGCAGTTTCCCAGCCCAACGGGAAGGGGGCGAGACCCAGTACTTC
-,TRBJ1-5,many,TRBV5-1,CASSPQVGVGQPQHF,TGCGCCAGCAGCCCCCAAGTCGGGGTTGGGCAGCCCCAGCATTTT
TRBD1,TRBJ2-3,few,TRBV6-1,CASSSGTGYTQYF,TGTGCCAGCAGTTCCGGGACAGGATATACGCAGTATTTT
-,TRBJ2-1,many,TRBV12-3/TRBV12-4,CASSSYSGRYNEQFF,TGTGCCAGCAGTTCATACTCGGGACGATACAATGAGCAGTTCTTC
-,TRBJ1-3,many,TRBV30,CAWKRAGNTIYF,TGTGCCTGGAAGAGGGCTGGAAACACCATATATTTT
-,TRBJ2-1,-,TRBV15,CATGPGRPGNEQFF,TGTGCCACCGGTCCGGGACGCCCAGGCAATGAGCAGTTCTTC
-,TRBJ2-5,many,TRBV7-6,CASSSYSAQNQETQYF,TGTGCCAGCAGCAGCTACAGTGCCCAAAACCAAGAGACCCAGTACTTC
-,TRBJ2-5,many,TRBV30,CAWSGGEETQYF,TGTGCCTGGAGTGGAGGGGAAGAGACCCAGTACTTC
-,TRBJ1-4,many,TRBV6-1,CASSFSPGQQGWWGNEKLFF,TGTGCCAGCAGTTTTTCCCCGGGCCAACAGGGTTGGTGGGGCAATGAAAAACTGTTTTTT
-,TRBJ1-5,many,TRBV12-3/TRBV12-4,CASQTESNQPQHF,TGTGCCAGCCAGACAGAGAGCAATCAGCCCCAGCATTTT
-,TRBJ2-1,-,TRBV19,CASSAAPPAFGNEQFF,TGTGCCAGTAGTGCGGCGCCGCCTGCGTTTGGGAATGAGCAGTTCTTC
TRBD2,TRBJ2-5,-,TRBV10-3,CAISDPGLAGAETQYF,TGTGCCATCAGTGACCCTGGACTAGCGGGAGCTGAGACCCAGTACTTC
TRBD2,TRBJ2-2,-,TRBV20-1,CSARDRTSGNTGELFF,TGCAGTGCTAGAGATAGGACTAGCGGGAACACCGGGGAGCTGTTTTTT
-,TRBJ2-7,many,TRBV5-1,CASSLGSGGANEQYF,TGCGCCAGCAGCTTGGGTAGCGGAGGCGCAAACGAGCAGTACTTC
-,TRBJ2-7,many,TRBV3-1,CASSTGPSYEQYF,TGTGCCAGCAGCACAGGGCCATCCTACGAGCAGTACTTC
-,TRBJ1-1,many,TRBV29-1,CSVGQGQAGWTEAFF,TGCAGCGTCGGGCAGGGGCAGGCTGGGTGGACTGAAGCTTTCTTT
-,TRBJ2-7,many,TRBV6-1,CASSEPAGEQYF,TGTGCCAGCAGCGAGCCCGCCGGGGAGCAGTACTTC
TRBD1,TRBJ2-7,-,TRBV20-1,CSAEGQFYEQYF,TGCAGTGCTGAGGGACAGTTCTACGAGCAGTACTTC
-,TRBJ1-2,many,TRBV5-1,CASSLVPAGDYGYTF,TGCGCCAGCAGCTTGGTGCCCGCTGGGGACTATGGCTACACCTTC
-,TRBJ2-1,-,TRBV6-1,CASSNLGYEQFF,TGTGCCAGCAGCAACCTGGGTTATGAGCAGTTCTTC
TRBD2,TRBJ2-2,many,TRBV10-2,CASSESRREVGELFF,TGCGCCAGCAGTGAGTCGCGGCGGGAGGTCGGGGAGCTGTTTTTT